Detailed here is one T cell receptor beta chain. The antigen is undetermined. Generated by immunoSEQ multiplex PCR, the TCRdb table keeps only in-frame clones and is missing some. The profile covers roughly 80,000 clones, with approximately 90% appearing a single time and 0.3% to 0.45% taken by the ten largest. This sample is drawn from a study of OX40 agonist ivuxolimab in advanced cancers. Study in general: The patients got ivuxolimab, which is an agonistic anti-OX40 (CD134) antibody. Participants could have had prior anti-PD-1, anti-PD-L1 or anti-CTLA-4 therapy, and around 40% had some.

The CDR3 length is 16 residues. From germline, CDR1 is WSHSY and CDR2 SAAADI. Trimming shortened V by 2 bases and J by 6 bases, and 17 bases separated the two germline ends. Study results and limitations: Partial responders treated at 0.1-3.0 mg/kg exhibited clonal expansion among the lowest measured. By week 6 at 0.1 to 3.0 mg/kg, blood CD4+ and CD8+ T cells had expanded clonally.

This TCR was sampled from an adult with an advanced solid tumor such as melanoma, head and neck, liver or kidney cancer. V is TRBV10-2 and J is TRBJ2-1; the D gene is possibly TRBD1 (5 bases). Sequencing used CD4+ or CD8+ T cells sorted from blood, obtained in a trial of the OX40 agonist ivuxolimab. The CDR3 nucleotides read TGCGCCAGCAGTGAGCCGGTCGACAGTCAGCGCAATGAGCAGTTCTTC. It is translated as CASSEPVDSQRNEQFF.